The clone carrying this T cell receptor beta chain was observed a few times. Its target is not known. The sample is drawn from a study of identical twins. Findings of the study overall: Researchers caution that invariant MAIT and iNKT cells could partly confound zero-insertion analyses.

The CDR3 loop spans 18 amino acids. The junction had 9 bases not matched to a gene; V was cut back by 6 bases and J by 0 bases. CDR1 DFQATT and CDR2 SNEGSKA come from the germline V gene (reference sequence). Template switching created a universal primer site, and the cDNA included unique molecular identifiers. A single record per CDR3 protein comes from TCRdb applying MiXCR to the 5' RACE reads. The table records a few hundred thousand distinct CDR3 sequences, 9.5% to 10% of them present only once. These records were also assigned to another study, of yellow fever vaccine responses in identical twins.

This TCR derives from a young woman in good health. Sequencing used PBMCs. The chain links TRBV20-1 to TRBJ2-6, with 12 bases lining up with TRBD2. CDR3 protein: CSANKRLAGDSGANVLTF. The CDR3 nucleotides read TGCAGTGCCAATAAACGACTAGCGGGGGACTCTGGGGCCAACGTCCTGACTTTC.